Below, 25 T cell receptor beta chains from the same sample are listed, as sequenced in a study of blood T cell repertoires in COVID-19. The repertoire was sequenced with immunoSEQ multiplex PCR; TCRdb's copy has only in-frame clones and lacks some. Of about 240,000 clones in the sample, approximately 80% were seen once. The sample taken for sequencing was peripheral blood. The receptor set was obtained from an elderly woman with acute or convalescent COVID-19.

The V call is TRBV3-1 (or the pseudogene TRBV3-2), the J call TRBJ1-2; D possibly corresponds to TRBD1 (6 bases). V lost 1 base, J lost 5 bases, and 14 bases lay in between. This CDR3 is 15 amino acids long. Germline-derived CDR1 and CDR2 are LGHDT and YNNKEL (reference sequence). The CDR3 DNA sequence: TGTGCCAGCAGCCAAGGGGCCCAGGGGACATATGGCTACACCTTC. This translates into CASSQGAQGTYGYTF.

This clone appeared once. The rearrangement joins TRBV5-1 to TRBJ2-3; TRBD1 matches 8 bases. Per germline, CDR1 SGHRS and CDR2 YFSETQ. The CDR3 sequence is 17 residues long. J lost 2 bases, V lost 0 bases, and 8 bases had no gene match. The CDR3 region is CASSLAQGAANTDTQYF. The CDR3 coding sequence is TGCGCCAGCAGCTTGGCGCAGGGGGCGGCGAACACAGATACGCAGTATTTT. Full variable domain (outside the CDR3, taken from reference TRBV5-1 and TRBJ2-3): KAGVTQTPRYLIKTRGQQVTLSCSPISGHRSVSWYQQTPGQGLQFLFEYFSETQRNKGNFPGRFSGRQFSNSRSEMNVSTLELGDSALYLCASSLAQGAANTDTQYFGPGTRLTVL.

This clone turned up a few times. The V gene is TRBV11-3, the J gene TRBJ2-1, with 9 bases that match TRBD2. The CDR3 runs to 17 residues. The germline V gene has CDR1 SGHNT and CDR2 YENEEA. The V gene end was trimmed by 5 bases and the J gene end by 0 bases; junction bases not matched to a gene: 8. The CDR3 spells CASSPRAGGSSYNEQFF. The CDR3 nucleotides are TGTGCCAGCAGCCCCCGGGCGGGGGGGAGCTCCTACAATGAGCAGTTCTTC.

The chain joins TRBV27 to TRBJ1-2; 7 bases are a match to TRBD1. V lost 6 bases to trimming and J lost 4 bases; unmatched junction nucleotides: 8. This CDR3 has 14 residues. Germline assignment: CDR1 MNHEY and CDR2 SMNVEV (reference sequence). The CDR3 here is CASSPDRRAYGYTF. CDR3 nucleotide sequence: TGTGCCAGCAGCCCGGACAGGAGAGCCTATGGCTACACCTTC.

The chain recombines TRBV28 with TRBJ1-4; D uncertain. Germline assignment: CDR1 MDHEN and CDR2 SYDVKM. The CDR3 is 15 amino acids. V dropped 10 bases and J dropped 0 bases, with 15 bases sitting between them. The CDR3 loop reads CATKGELPTNEKLFF. In DNA, the CDR3 is TGTGCCACCAAGGGAGAGCTTCCAACTAATGAAAAACTGTTTTTT.

The chain carries TRBV28 and TRBJ2-2; 9 bases agree with TRBD1. The germline V gene encodes CDR1 MDHEN and CDR2 SYDVKM. This CDR3 comprises 16 residues. V shed 4 bases, J shed 4 bases, and the junction held 7 bases outside the gene matches. CDR3 coding DNA: TGTGCCAGCAGTTCCCGGGGACAGGGTCGCACCGGGGAGCTGTTTTTT. Protein sequence: CASSSRGQGRTGELFF.

V gene TRBV5-1 combines with J gene TRBJ2-1; 9 nucleotides line up with TRBD2. V shed 0 bases, J shed 7 bases, and the junction held 8 bases outside the gene matches. The CDR3 runs to 16 residues. Looked up from germline, CDR1 is SGHRS and CDR2 is YFSETQ. CDR3 amino acids: CASSLELVAGVNEQFF. CDR3 in DNA: TGCGCCAGCAGCTTGGAATTGGTAGCGGGGGTGAATGAGCAGTTCTTC.

The V call is TRBV15, the J call TRBJ1-4, with 8 bases identical to TRBD1. V lost 5 bases to trimming and J lost 8 bases; unmatched junction nucleotides: 10. The CDR3 has 15 amino acids. Per the germline V gene, CDR1 is LNHNV and CDR2 is YYDKDF (reference sequence). The CDR3 nucleotides are TGTGCCACCAGCCGACAGGACAGGGCCGGAGAAAAACTGTTTTTT. Translating gives CATSRQDRAGEKLFF.

The chain carries TRBV6-2 or TRBV6-3 and TRBJ2-2; TRBD2 matches 7 bases. The CDR3 sequence is 14 residues long. Germline V lookup: CDR1 MNHEY, CDR2 SVGEGT. Unmatched junction bases numbered 2, after V lost 4 bases and J lost 3 bases. This CDR3 reads CASSFGGDTGELFF. The CDR3 DNA is TGTGCCAGCAGTTTTGGGGGGGACACCGGGGAGCTGTTTTTT.

This sequence joins TRBV5-4 and TRBJ1-1; 7 nucleotides line up with TRBD1. The J segment lost 4 bases and the V segment lost 4 bases, leaving 10 bases of the junction unmatched. The CDR3 spans 15 residues. Germline CDR1 reads SGHNT; CDR2 reads YYREEE (reference sequence). As DNA, the CDR3 is TGTGCCAGCAGCCATCGACAGGGAAGGAGCACTGAAGCTTTCTTT. Translated, it gives CASSHRQGRSTEAFF.

V usage is TRBV6-5 and J usage is TRBJ1-1, with TRBD1 identical over 7 bases. Trimming took 3 bases from V and 6 from J; bases not matched to a gene: 10. The CDR3 is 15 amino acids. Germline-derived CDR1 and CDR2 are MNHEY and SVGAGI. The CDR3 DNA is TGTGCCAGCAGTTATAGGGTCGAGACAGGGTCTGAAGCTTTCTTT. This sequence encodes CASSYRVETGSEAFF.

The chain has TRBV6-6 and TRBJ1-1, with TRBD1 matching over 7 bases. This CDR3 has 14 residues. The junction had 4 bases not matched to a gene; V was cut back by 5 bases and J by 1 base. CDR1 is MNHNY and CDR2 is SVGAGI in the germline V gene (reference sequence). The CDR3 loop reads CASSLTGANTEAFF. CDR3 coding DNA: TGTGCCAGCAGTCTCACAGGGGCGAACACTGAAGCTTTCTTT.

The rearrangement uses TRBV28 and TRBJ2-6, with a tentative D call TRBD2 (6 bases). The CDR3 runs 20 residues. The germline V and J ends were trimmed by 4 bases and 3 bases, with 25 bases remaining between them. Germline-derived CDR1 and CDR2 are MDHEN and SYDVKM. The CDR3 region is CASSSPIRAGKRDGANVLTF. In nucleotides, the CDR3 is TGTGCCAGCAGTTCACCAATTCGGGCGGGGAAAAGGGATGGGGCCAACGTCCTGACTTTC. The full variable domain, in which reference TRBV28 and TRBJ2-6 provide the parts outside the CDR3, is DVKVTQSSRYLVKRTGEKVFLECVQDMDHENMFWYRQDPGLGLRLIYFSYDVKMKEKGDIPEGYSVSREKKERFSLILESASTNQTSMYLCASSSPIRAGKRDGANVLTFGAGSRLTVL.

The rearrangement joins TRBV5-1 to TRBJ2-7, with 10 bases fitting TRBD1. The CDR3 length is 13 residues. With 6 bases clipped from V and 5 bases from J, the junction kept 5 bases outside the gene matches. Germline CDR1 reads SGHRS; CDR2 reads YFSETQ. CDR3 DNA sequence: TGCGCCAGCAAACCCGGGACAGGGGACGAGCAGTACTTC. This gives the protein CASKPGTGDEQYF.

With regard to this clone: Other DNA sequences within the sample encode an identical CDR3. J is TRBJ1-3 and V is TRBV3-1 (or the pseudogene TRBV3-2), with TRBD1 matching over 9 bases. The V gene end was trimmed by 4 bases and the J gene end by 4 bases; junction bases not matched to a gene: 2. Germline lookup yields CDR1 LGHDT and CDR2 YNNKEL (reference sequence). This CDR3 region has 14 residues. The CDR3 is CASSPGTGGNTIYF. The CDR3 DNA is TGTGCCAGCAGCCCCGGGACAGGGGGAAACACCATATATTTT.

The gene calls are TRBV5-1 and TRBJ1-2; D is uncertain. The CDR3 contains 14 residues. Germline V gene lookup returns CDR1 SGHRS and CDR2 YFSETQ. Trimming pared 0 bases from V and 7 bases from J, leaving 13 bases between. CDR3 sequence: CASSLAWTGGGYTF. The CDR3 coding sequence is TGCGCCAGCAGCTTGGCTTGGACGGGAGGTGGCTACACCTTC.

This clone showed up just a few times. V and J are TRBV7-8 and TRBJ2-7, with 13 bases aligning to TRBD2. Trimming removed 5 bases from V and 2 bases from J; junction bases left unmatched: 9. CDR3 length: 17 residues. Germline V gives CDR1 SGHVS, CDR2 FQNEAQ. The DNA of the CDR3 is TGTGCCAGCAGCCCCCAGACTAGCGGGGGGCTCACCTACGAGCAGTACTTC. Translation gives CASSPQTSGGLTYEQYF.

The rearrangement uses TRBV28 and TRBJ2-1, with D maybe TRBD2 (6 bases). Germline CDR1 is MDHEN and CDR2 is SYDVKM. The CDR3 is made up of 15 amino acids. V lost 2 bases and J lost 4, with 12 bases in between. CDR3 DNA: TGTGCCAGCAGTTTAAGGAGGGTCATATACAATGAGCAGTTCTTC. Translated, it gives CASSLRRVIYNEQFF.

The rearrangement joins TRBV9 to TRBJ1-5; the D gene is possibly TRBD1 (5 bases). Per the germline V gene, CDR1 is SGDLS and CDR2 is YYNGEE. V was shortened by 2 bases and J by 1 base, with 7 bases between the two germline ends. The CDR3 covers 14 residues. CDR3 residues: CASSVSGSNQPQHF. As DNA, the CDR3 is TGTGCCAGCAGCGTTTCAGGGAGCAATCAGCCCCAGCATTTT. Drawing the rest from reference TRBV9 and TRBJ1-5, the complete variable domain is DSGVTQTPKHLITATGQRVTLRCSPRSGDLSVYWYQQSLDQGLQFLIQYYNGEERAKGNILERFSAQQFPDLHSELNLSSLELGDSALYFCASSVSGSNQPQHFGDGTRLSIL.

V gene TRBV10-3 combines with J gene TRBJ1-6; 8 nucleotides line up with TRBD1. The J segment lost 10 bases and the V segment lost 2 bases, leaving 10 bases of the junction unmatched. The CDR3 contains 16 residues. Germline CDR1 is ENHRY and CDR2 is SYGVKD. The CDR3 loop reads CAISEPPGGAGSPLHF. In nucleotides, the CDR3 is TGTGCCATCAGTGAGCCACCAGGGGGCGCGGGATCACCCCTCCACTTT.

This chain uses TRBV2 with TRBJ1-5; 7 bases map to TRBD1. The CDR3 spans 13 residues. Germline-derived CDR1 and CDR2 are SNHLY and FYNNEI. Trimming cost V 11 bases and J 0 bases; bases outside gene matches: 4. CDR3 bases: TGTGCCGTCCGGGACAGTAGCAATCAGCCCCAGCATTTT. It codes for CAVRDSSNQPQHF.

V is TRBV29-1 and J is TRBJ1-6, with a tentative D call TRBD1 (6 bases). Trimming took 4 bases from V and 7 from J, leaving 11 bases between them. From germline, CDR1 is SQVTM and CDR2 ANQGSEA. The CDR3 contains 13 residues. CDR3 sequence reads: CSVGGQKNSPLHF. The DNA for the CDR3 is TGCAGCGTTGGGGGGCAGAAAAATTCACCCCTCCACTTT.

The chain has TRBV5-1 and TRBJ2-5; no reliable D call. Trimming took 1 base from V and 2 from J, leaving 9 bases between them. CDR3 length: 14 residues. The germline V gene encodes CDR1 SGHRS and CDR2 YFSETQ. CDR3 bases: TGCGCCAGCAGCTTGCGTGACTCTCAAGAGACCCAGTACTTC. Encoded protein: CASSLRDSQETQYF.

This clone was recorded once. This sequence joins TRBV28 and TRBJ1-4, with 8 bases that match TRBD1. Germline CDR1 MDHEN, CDR2 SYDVKM. There are 17 residues in the CDR3. Trimming took 5 bases from V and 0 from J; bases not matched to a gene: 8. The CDR3 DNA follows: TGTGCCAGCAGTCCCGGGACAGGAGCAACAACTAATGAAAAACTGTTTTTT. Translated, it gives CASSPGTGATTNEKLFF.

The chain uses TRBV7-6 and TRBJ1-3, with TRBD1 as a possible D gene (5 bases). V was trimmed by 2 bases and J by 0 bases, leaving 8 bases between them. From germline, CDR1 is SGHVS and CDR2 FNYEAQ. CDR3 length: 15 residues. The CDR3 DNA follows: TGTGCCAGCAGCTTACAGGGAAGCTCTGGAAACACCATATATTTT. Translation gives CASSLQGSSGNTIYF.